These 16 T cell receptor beta chains came from one sample sequenced in a study of cytomegalovirus exposure and HLA in healthy donors (dated by TCRdb to about 2017). Library prep was done by the immunoSEQ multiplex PCR assay. For the multiplex PCR, a mixture combining 60 forward primers for TCR Vbeta segments and 13 reverse primers for TCR Jbeta segments was used. TCRdb mirrors the immuneACCESS table, restricted to in-frame sequences. Some clones are absent from its copies; in checked studies, under half trace to an unresolved V gene, and the reason for the others is unknown. The sample profile shows 85,000 to 110,000 clones; 60% to 70% of them were found once. Less than 3.5% of the sample lies in the top ten. The sample comprised PBMCs. These receptors were taken from a woman between 50 and 59 years old in good health and CMV-seronegative.

The chain recombines TRBV29-1 with TRBJ2-1; 10 bases match TRBD2. The germline V gene has CDR1 SQVTM and CDR2 ANQGSEA. The CDR3 runs 15 residues. The V gene end was trimmed by 7 bases and the J gene end by 4 bases; junction bases not matched to a gene: 10. CDR3 residues: CSAKSGTSVYNEQFF. The CDR3 DNA sequence: TGCAGCGCTAAAAGCGGGACTAGCGTTTACAATGAGCAGTTCTTC.

The gene calls are TRBV12-2 and TRBJ2-3; the D call of TRBD1 is as the table states it, not checked on the DNA. TRBV12-2 is described as a pseudogene. The length of the CDR3 is 20 residues. CDR3 sequence reads: CASRTADRVRRPRYTDTQYF. For the CDR3, the DNA is TGTGCAAGTCGCACAGCCGACAGGGTAAGGAGACCCCGATACACAGATACGCAGTATTTT.

This chain links TRBV27 with TRBJ2-7; 9 bases fit TRBD1. Unmatched junction bases numbered 14, after V lost 5 bases and J lost 3 bases. There are 17 residues in the CDR3. Germline-derived CDR1 and CDR2 are MNHEY and SMNVEV (reference sequence). The CDR3 coding sequence is TGTGCCAGCAGTCCTTACCTCGGGACAGGGAGGTACTACGAGCAGTACTTC. Amino acid sequence: CASSPYLGTGRYYEQYF.

The chain links TRBV7-9 to TRBJ1-1, with 10 bases aligning to TRBD1. CDR1 and CDR2 (germline): SEHNR, FQNEAQ (reference sequence). This CDR3 has 12 amino acids. V was clipped by 5 bases and J by 8 bases; unmatched bases: 2. This CDR3 is CASSEDRGEAFF. CDR3 sequence (DNA): TGTGCCAGCAGCGAGGACAGGGGGGAAGCTTTCTTT.

The chain uses TRBV7-9 and TRBJ2-1; no clear D gene. This CDR3 region has 12 residues. V lost 2 bases to trimming and J lost 10 bases, with 9 bases between them. Looked up from germline, CDR1 is SEHNR and CDR2 is FQNEAQ (reference sequence). As DNA, the CDR3 is TGTGCCAGCAGCTTACATTCAGTCGAGCAGTTCTTC. Protein sequence: CASSLHSVEQFF.

J is TRBJ1-1 and V is TRBV21-1. TRBV21-1 is flagged as a pseudogene. This CDR3 is 12 amino acids long. The CDR3 loop reads CASKEVDTEAFF. The DNA for the CDR3 is TGTGCCAGCAAGGAGGTCGACACTGAAGCTTTCTTT.

The chain joins TRBV7-2 to TRBJ2-3, with D possibly being TRBD2 (6 bases). The germline V and J ends were trimmed by 1 base and 4 bases, with 24 bases remaining between them. The CDR3 loop spans 19 amino acids. Germline V gene lookup returns CDR1 SGHTA and CDR2 FQGNSA. The DNA for the CDR3 is TGTGCCAGCAGCTTAGTTGCCGCCGCGGGGCCCGGTACCGCAGATACGCAGTATTTT. The encoded protein is CASSLVAAAGPGTADTQYF. The full variable domain, rest sourced from reference TRBV7-2 and TRBJ2-3, is GAGVSQSPSNKVTEKGKDVELRCDPISGHTALYWYRQSLGQGLEFLIYFQGNSAPDKSGLPSDRFSAERTGGSVSTLTIQRTQQEDSAVYLCASSLVAAAGPGTADTQYFGPGTRLTVL.

This sequence joins TRBV11-3 and TRBJ2-5; 10 bases align to TRBD2. The CDR3 runs 14 residues. The junction had 9 bases not matched to a gene; V was cut back by 5 bases and J by 9 bases. The germline gives CDR1 SGHNT, CDR2 YENEEA. The DNA of the CDR3 is TGTGCCAGCAGCCCCCGGACTAGCGGTAATGCCCAGTACTTC. This translates into CASSPRTSGNAQYF.

CDR3 sequence reads: CASSLGGGQETQYF. CDR3 sequence (DNA): TGTGCCAGCAGCTTAGGGGGGGGGCAAGAGACCCAGTACTTC. The chain couples TRBV7-9 to TRBJ2-5; TRBD2 matches 7 bases. CDR3 length: 14 residues. The V segment lost 1 base and the J segment 2 bases; nucleotides outside the gene matches: 1. Germline assignment: CDR1 SEHNR and CDR2 FQNEAQ (reference sequence).

This rearrangement joins TRBV7-8 to TRBJ1-1; no reliable D call. V lost 3 bases and J 2 bases, leaving 10 bases between the germline ends. Germline CDR1 reads SGHVS; CDR2 reads FQNEAQ. This CDR3 has 14 residues. The CDR3 DNA follows: TGTGCCAGCAGCTTTCAAGATCTAAACACTGAAGCTTTCTTT. Translating gives CASSFQDLNTEAFF.

The chain joins TRBV2 to TRBJ2-5; D may be TRBD2 (6 bases). Germline V gene lookup returns CDR1 SNHLY and CDR2 FYNNEI. The CDR3 consists of 12 residues. V was clipped by 5 bases and J by 5 bases, with 9 bases between them. Written as DNA, the CDR3 is TGTGCCAGCAGTCGGGGGATGGAGACCCAGTACTTC. Translated: CASSRGMETQYF.

The chain employs TRBV7-9 and TRBJ2-3; no clear D. The germline V gene encodes CDR1 SEHNR and CDR2 FQNEAQ (reference sequence). The CDR3 is made up of 11 amino acids. Trimming stripped 4 bases from V and 3 bases from J, with 2 bases between. The DNA of the CDR3 is TGTGCCAGCAGCTCTACAGATACGCAGTATTTT. Protein product: CASSSTDTQYF. Full variable domain (outside the CDR3, taken from reference TRBV7-9 and TRBJ2-3): DTGVSQNPRHKITKRGQNVTFRCDPISEHNRLYWYRQTLGQGPEFLTYFQNEAQLEKSRLLSDRFSAERPKGSFSTLEIQRTEQGDSAMYLCASSSTDTQYFGPGTRLTVL.

The rearrangement joins TRBV4-3 to TRBJ2-7; weak D call: TRBD2 (5 bases). Deletions cut 1 base from V and 5 bases from J, with 12 bases between. The CDR3 consists of 14 residues. Germline CDR1 LGHNA, CDR2 YSLEER. CDR3 coding DNA: TGCGCCAGCAGCCAAGGTTCCGGGATTGACGAGCAGTACTTC. This sequence encodes CASSQGSGIDEQYF.

There are a few counts of this clone. V is TRBV10-3 and J is TRBJ1-4; D remains ambiguous. Germline V gives CDR1 ENHRY, CDR2 SYGVKD. There are 13 residues in the CDR3. Trimming left V 7 bases short and J 6 bases short, with 12 bases between. CDR3 bases: TGTGCCATCATGGCCAGGTTAGATGAAAAACTGTTTTTT. This gives the protein CAIMARLDEKLFF.

The V gene is TRBV27, the J gene TRBJ2-7; 9 nucleotides align to TRBD1. The germline V gene has CDR1 MNHEY and CDR2 SMNVEV (reference sequence). This CDR3 has 14 amino acids. J lost 0 bases, V lost 7 bases, and 4 bases had no gene match. CDR3 residues: CASKSTGGSYEQYF. The CDR3 DNA sequence: TGTGCCAGCAAATCGACAGGGGGCTCCTACGAGCAGTACTTC.

This clone was picked up one time. The chain carries TRBV11-1 and TRBJ2-5, with TRBD2 matching 9 bases. Germline V lookup: CDR1 SGHAT, CDR2 FQDESV (reference sequence). The CDR3 loop spans 16 amino acids. J lost 3 bases, V lost 1 base, and 6 bases had no gene match. The CDR3 DNA sequence: TGTGCCAGCAGCTTAGGGTTACTAGCGGGTGAAGAGACCCAGTACTTC. Its translation: CASSLGLLAGEETQYF.